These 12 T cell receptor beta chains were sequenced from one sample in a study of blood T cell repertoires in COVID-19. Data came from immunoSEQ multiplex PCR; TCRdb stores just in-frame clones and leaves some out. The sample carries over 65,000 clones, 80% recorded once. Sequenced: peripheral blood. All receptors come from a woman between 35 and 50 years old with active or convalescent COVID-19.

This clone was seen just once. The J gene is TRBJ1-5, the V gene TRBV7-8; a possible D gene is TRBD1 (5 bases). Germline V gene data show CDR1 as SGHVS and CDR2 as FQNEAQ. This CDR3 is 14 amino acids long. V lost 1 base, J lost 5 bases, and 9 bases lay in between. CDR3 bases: TGTGCCAGCAGCTTAGTTTCGGGGGATCAGCCCCAGCATTTT. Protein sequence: CASSLVSGDQPQHF.

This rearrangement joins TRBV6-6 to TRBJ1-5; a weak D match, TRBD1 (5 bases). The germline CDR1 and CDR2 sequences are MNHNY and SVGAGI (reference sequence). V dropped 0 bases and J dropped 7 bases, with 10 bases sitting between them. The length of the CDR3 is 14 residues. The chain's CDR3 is CASSYSEGRQPQHF. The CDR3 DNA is TGTGCCAGCAGTTACTCGGAGGGGCGGCAGCCCCAGCATTTT.

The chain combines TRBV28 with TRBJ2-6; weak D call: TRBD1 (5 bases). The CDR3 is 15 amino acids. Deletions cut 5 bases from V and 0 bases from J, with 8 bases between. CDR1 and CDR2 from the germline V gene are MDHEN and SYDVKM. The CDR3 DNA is TGTGCCAGCAGTACGACAGTCTCTGGGGCCAACGTCCTGACTTTC. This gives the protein CASSTTVSGANVLTF.

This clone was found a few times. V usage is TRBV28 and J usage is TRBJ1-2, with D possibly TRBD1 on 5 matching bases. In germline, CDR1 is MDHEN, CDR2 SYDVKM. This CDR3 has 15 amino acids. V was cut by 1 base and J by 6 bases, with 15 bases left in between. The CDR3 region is CASSLFSLRGHGYTF. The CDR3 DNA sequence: TGTGCCAGCAGTTTATTTAGTCTAAGGGGTCATGGCTACACCTTC.

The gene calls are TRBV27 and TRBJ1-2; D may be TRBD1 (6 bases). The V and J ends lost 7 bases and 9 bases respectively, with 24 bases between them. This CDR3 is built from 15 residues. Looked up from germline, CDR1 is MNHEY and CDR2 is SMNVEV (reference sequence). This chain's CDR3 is CASNERGAISFSYTF. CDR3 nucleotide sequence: TGTGCCAGCAACGAACGGGGGGCAATTAGTTTTAGCTACACCTTC.

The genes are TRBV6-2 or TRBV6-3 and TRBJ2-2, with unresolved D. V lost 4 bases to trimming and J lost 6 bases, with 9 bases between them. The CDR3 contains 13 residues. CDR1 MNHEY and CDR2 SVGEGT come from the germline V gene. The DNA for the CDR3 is TGTGCCAGCAGTTTCATAGCCCCCGGGGAGCTGTTTTTT. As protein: CASSFIAPGELFF.

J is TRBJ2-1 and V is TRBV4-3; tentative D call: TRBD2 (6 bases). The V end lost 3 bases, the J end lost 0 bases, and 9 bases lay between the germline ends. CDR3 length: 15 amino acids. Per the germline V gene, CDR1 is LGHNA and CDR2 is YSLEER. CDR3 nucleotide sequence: TGCGCCAGCAGCCACGGGGGAATCTCCTACAATGAGCAGTTCTTC. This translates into CASSHGGISYNEQFF.

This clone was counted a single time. This chain's CDR3 is CASSPTGTVPYEQYF. CDR3 bases: TGTGCCAGCAGTCCGACCGGGACAGTTCCCTACGAGCAGTACTTC. V and J are TRBV28 and TRBJ2-7; 7 nucleotides match TRBD1. In germline, CDR1 is MDHEN, CDR2 SYDVKM. V shed 5 bases, J shed 2 bases, and the junction held 9 bases outside the gene matches. The CDR3 has 15 amino acids.

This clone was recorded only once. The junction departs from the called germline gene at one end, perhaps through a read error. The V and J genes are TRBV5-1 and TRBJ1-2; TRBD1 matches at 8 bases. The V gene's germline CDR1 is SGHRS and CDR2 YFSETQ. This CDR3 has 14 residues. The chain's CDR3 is CASRQSPGTGPIPF. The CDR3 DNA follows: TGCGCCAGCAGACAATCTCCCGGGACAGGCCCCATCCCCTTC.

DNA for the CDR3: TGTGCCAGCAGCTTAGCGCGGGTCACCGGGGAGCTGTTTTTT. Translating gives CASSLARVTGELFF. This chain links TRBV7-9 with TRBJ2-2; D may be TRBD2 (5 bases). This CDR3 has 14 residues. Trimming removed 0 bases from V and 4 bases from J, with 6 bases in between. Germline V lookup: CDR1 SEHNR, CDR2 FQNEAQ (reference sequence). The whole variable domain, filled in from reference TRBV7-9 and TRBJ2-2, reads DTGVSQNPRHKITKRGQNVTFRCDPISEHNRLYWYRQTLGQGPEFLTYFQNEAQLEKSRLLSDRFSAERPKGSFSTLEIQRTEQGDSAMYLCASSLARVTGELFFGEGSRLTVL.

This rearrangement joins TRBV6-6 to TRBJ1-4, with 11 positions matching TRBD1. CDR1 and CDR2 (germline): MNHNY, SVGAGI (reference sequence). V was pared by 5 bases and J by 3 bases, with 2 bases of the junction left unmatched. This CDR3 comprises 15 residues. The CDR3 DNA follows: TGTGCCAGCAGTCGGACAGGGGGCCCTAATGAAAAACTGTTTTTT. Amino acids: CASSRTGGPNEKLFF.

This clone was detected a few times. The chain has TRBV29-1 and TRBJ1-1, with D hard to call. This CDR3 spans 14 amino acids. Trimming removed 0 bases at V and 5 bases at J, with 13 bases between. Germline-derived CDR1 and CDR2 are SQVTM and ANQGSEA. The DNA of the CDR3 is TGCAGCGTTGAAGATCCCCGGGGTGGGACTGAAGCTTTCTTT. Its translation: CSVEDPRGGTEAFF. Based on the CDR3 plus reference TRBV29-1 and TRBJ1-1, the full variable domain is SAVISQKPSRDICQRGTSLTIQCQVDSQVTMMFWYRQQPGQSLTLIATANQGSEATYESGFVIDKFPISRPNLTFSTLTVSNMSPEDSSIYLCSVEDPRGGTEAFFGQGTRLTVV.